What follows are 20 T cell receptor beta chains derived from one specimen sequenced in a study of blood T cell repertoires in COVID-19. The repertoire was sequenced with immunoSEQ multiplex PCR; TCRdb's copy has only in-frame clones and lacks some. The sample consists of some 100,000 clones, roughly 83% of them appearing once. Material: peripheral blood. The receptors shown here come from a human donor in a cohort sampled during active COVID-19.

V is TRBV27 and J is TRBJ2-3; 10 nucleotides align to TRBD1. V lost 5 bases, J lost 3 bases, and 5 bases stayed unmatched. The CDR3 runs 15 residues. Germline V gives CDR1 MNHEY, CDR2 SMNVEV (reference sequence). The chain's CDR3 is CASSTTGGGTDTQYF. The CDR3 region has the DNA TGTGCCAGCAGTACGACAGGGGGCGGGACAGATACGCAGTATTTT.

This sequence joins TRBV19 and TRBJ2-5; D gene unclear. The V gene lost 2 bases and the J gene lost 5 bases, with 9 bases spanning the gap. Germline V CDR1 and CDR2: LNHDA, SQIVND (reference sequence). The CDR3 is made up of 13 amino acids. The CDR3, as DNA: TGTGCCAGTAGTATACAACGCCAGGAGACCCAGTACTTC. Translation gives CASSIQRQETQYF.

This chain uses TRBV18 with TRBJ2-3; D is ambiguous. The CDR3 length is 13 residues. V lost 3 bases and J lost 5, with 9 bases in between. In germline, CDR1 is KGHSH, CDR2 LQKENI. The CDR3 here is CASSPSSVDTQYF. DNA for the CDR3: TGTGCCAGCTCACCTTCTAGTGTAGATACGCAGTATTTT.

The V gene is TRBV6-5, the J gene TRBJ2-5; D is possibly TRBD1 (6 bases). The CDR3 length is 13 residues. Germline CDR1 reads MNHEY; CDR2 reads SVGAGI. The V gene lost 4 bases and the J gene lost 5 bases, with 11 bases spanning the gap. The CDR3 DNA reads TGTGCCAGCAGTTTTCCAGGGGAGGAGACCCAGTACTTC. Protein product: CASSFPGEETQYF.

The table lists this clone with a few counts. This rearrangement joins TRBV7-2 to TRBJ1-5; no reliable D call. In germline, CDR1 is SGHTA, CDR2 FQGNSA. This CDR3 has 15 residues. The germline V and J ends were trimmed by 1 base and 5 bases, with 12 bases remaining between them. The chain's CDR3 is CASSLEDRRDQPQHF. CDR3 DNA: TGTGCCAGCAGCTTAGAGGATCGGAGGGATCAGCCCCAGCATTTT.

This clone showed up just once. J is TRBJ2-2 and V is TRBV14; TRBD1 might be the D (5 bases). Per the germline V gene, CDR1 is SGHDN and CDR2 is FVKESK. Trimming took off 0 bases at V and 4 bases at J, with 18 bases between the two ends. There are 18 residues in the CDR3. The CDR3 region is CASSQDQVSRQITGELFF. DNA for the CDR3: TGTGCCAGCAGCCAAGATCAGGTTAGCAGACAGATCACCGGGGAGCTGTTTTTT.

The chain uses TRBV10-3 and TRBJ2-5, with 10 bases fitting TRBD1. This CDR3 is built from 13 residues. V gave up 10 bases and J gave up 3 bases; unmatched junction bases: 5. Germline V lookup: CDR1 ENHRY, CDR2 SYGVKD. For the CDR3, the DNA is TGTGCCACCGGGACAGGGGAGGAAGAGACCCAGTACTTC. Protein sequence: CATGTGEEETQYF.

The chain has TRBV28 and TRBJ2-3; D gene unclear. This CDR3 is 15 amino acids long. Germline V gene lookup returns CDR1 MDHEN and CDR2 SYDVKM. The V end was cut by 3 bases, the J end by 1 base, with 11 bases between. CDR3 sequence reads: CASSFDSMGTDTQYF. The CDR3 nucleotides read TGTGCCAGCAGTTTTGACTCCATGGGCACAGATACGCAGTATTTT.

V usage is TRBV7-2 and J usage is TRBJ2-1; the match to TRBD2 covers 8 bases. The V gene's germline CDR1 is SGHTA and CDR2 FQGNSA. J was trimmed by 0 bases and V by 2 bases; bases with no gene match: 3. The CDR3 runs 16 residues. Here the CDR3 reads CASSLRAGDSYNEQFF. CDR3 DNA sequence: TGTGCCAGCAGCTTACGAGCGGGGGACTCCTACAATGAGCAGTTCTTC.

This clone has just one count. This chain links TRBV30 with TRBJ1-4; weak D call: TRBD1 (5 bases). V lost 0 bases and J 6 bases, leaving 14 bases between the germline ends. The CDR3 totals 15 residues. The germline gives CDR1 GTSNPN, CDR2 SVGIG (reference sequence). CDR3 sequence reads: CAWSVGGTFYEKLFF. The CDR3 coding sequence is TGTGCCTGGAGTGTGGGCGGGACGTTTTATGAAAAACTGTTTTTT.

This clone was detected only a few times. V and J are TRBV10-3 and TRBJ1-1; tentative D call: TRBD1 (6 bases). Germline assignment: CDR1 ENHRY and CDR2 SYGVKD. V was cut by 7 bases and J by 1 base, with 13 bases left in between. The CDR3 runs to 14 residues. CDR3 in DNA: TGTGCCATCACTCCGACAGGCCCGAACACTGAAGCTTTCTTT. Translating gives CAITPTGPNTEAFF.

This clone was found a few times. This rearrangement joins TRBV2 to TRBJ1-2; D gene ambiguous. Germline V lookup: CDR1 SNHLY, CDR2 FYNNEI. V was pared by 3 bases and J by 3 bases, with 11 bases between. The CDR3 is made up of 14 amino acids. CDR3 coding DNA: TGTGCCAGCAGTGAGGGGTACGGGGACTATGGCTACACCTTC. Translating it yields CASSEGYGDYGYTF.

The chain couples TRBV10-3 to TRBJ1-2; the match to TRBD1 covers 7 bases. The V gene's germline CDR1 is ENHRY and CDR2 SYGVKD. There are 15 residues in the CDR3. The trim removed 3 bases at V and 8 bases at J, leaving 12 bases unmatched. As DNA, the CDR3 is TGTGCCATCAGTGAACTTGACAGGGCGCTCTTCGGCTACACCTTC. It codes for CAISELDRALFGYTF.

The chain combines TRBV27 with TRBJ2-3; D perhaps matches TRBD2 (6 bases). Trimming cost V 7 bases and J 1 base, with 12 bases left between them. The CDR3 has 14 residues. Looked up from germline, CDR1 is MNHEY and CDR2 is SMNVEV (reference sequence). The CDR3 here is CASTLGGGTDTQYF. CDR3 coding DNA: TGTGCCAGCACCCTGGGCGGGGGCACAGATACGCAGTATTTT.

This clone was seen only once. This chain connects TRBV7-9 to TRBJ1-4; maybe TRBD1 (6 bases). The CDR3 sequence is 18 residues long. Trimming took 4 bases from V and 3 from J, leaving 21 bases between them. The germline gives CDR1 SEHNR, CDR2 FQNEAQ (reference sequence). CDR3 DNA sequence: TGTGCCAGCAGCTCGGCTGGTGTTTCAGGGGTGGCTAATGAAAAACTGTTTTTT. The encoded protein is CASSSAGVSGVANEKLFF.

CDR3 loop: CASGSGRGYTF. DNA of the CDR3: TGTGCCAGCGGCTCGGGGAGGGGCTACACCTTC. The chain links TRBV3-1 (or the pseudogene TRBV3-2) to TRBJ1-2; no clear D gene. This CDR3 region has 11 residues. V lost 8 bases and J lost 8, with 12 bases in between. CDR1 is LGHDT, CDR2 YNNKEL, per germline (reference sequence).

The chain carries TRBV7-2 and TRBJ2-5; D might be TRBD1 (7 bases). Germline CDR1 is SGHTA and CDR2 is FQGNSA. The V end was cut by 5 bases, the J end by 1 base, with 14 bases between. There are 15 residues in the CDR3. CDR3: CASSTRGVFQETQYF. The DNA of the CDR3 is TGTGCCAGCAGCACCAGGGGGGTGTTCCAAGAGACCCAGTACTTC.

This clone was seen just once. The CDR3 region has the DNA TGTGCCAGCAGCTTAGTCGTTGTTACTAGCGGGGCCCCCTCGTATTTT. This translates into CASSLVVVTSGAPSYF. The chain carries TRBV7-2 and TRBJ2-3; TRBD2 matches 10 bases. The V gene's germline CDR1 is SGHTA and CDR2 FQGNSA. This CDR3 has 16 amino acids. Trimming took 1 base from V and 14 from J; bases not matched to a gene: 15.

V usage is TRBV19 and J usage is TRBJ1-1; D is perhaps TRBD1 (5 bases). This CDR3 contains 16 residues. Germline V lookup: CDR1 LNHDA, CDR2 SQIVND (reference sequence). The V and J ends lost 2 bases and 0 bases respectively, with 13 bases between them. The CDR3 loop is CASSILSPGLNTEAFF. The CDR3 DNA sequence: TGTGCCAGTAGTATACTGAGTCCAGGGTTGAACACTGAAGCTTTCTTT.

CDR3 DNA sequence: TGTGCCATCAGTGAGGATACGCTAAATCAGCCCCAGCATTTT. Residues: CAISEDTLNQPQHF. The chain joins TRBV10-3 to TRBJ1-5, with D unresolved. Germline CDR1 ENHRY, CDR2 SYGVKD. V lost 2 bases and J lost 4, with 9 bases in between. There are 14 residues in the CDR3.